This TCR beta chain stems from a study of cytomegalovirus exposure and HLA in healthy donors. Germline V gene sequence: CDR1 SGHDT, CDR2 YYEEEE. V was pared by 0 bases and J by 0 bases, with 18 bases between. This CDR3 comprises 18 residues. About this clone: Its antigen is unknown.

The PCR was carried out with 60 Vbeta primers and 13 Jbeta primers. Assay used: immunoSEQ multiplex PCR; TCRdb lists only in-frame clones, some missing. The sample lists 120,000 or so clones; around 84% were seen once. Study-wide results and limits: The classifier reportedly diagnosed cytomegalovirus status with high sensitivity and specificity. Immune exposure information available was restricted to CMV serostatus. The likely explanation for a cluster of highly shared sequence variants was sequencing artifact. As a later analysis showed, a missense DCLRE1C variant was linked to trimming of TCR beta V- and J-genes.

The chain joins TRBV5-6 to TRBJ1-1; D gene unclear. The source is a woman between 40 and 50 years old in good health and CMV-seronegative. Sequenced sample: PBMCs. CDR3 residues: CASSLACGGYFMNTEAFF. The CDR3 nucleotides read TGTGCCAGCAGCTTGGCATGTGGAGGATACTTCATGAACACTGAAGCTTTCTTT. The entire variable domain, with the rest obtained from reference TRBV5-6 and TRBJ1-1, is as follows: DAGVTQSPTHLIKTRGQQVTLRCSPKSGHDTVSWYQQALGQGPQFIFQYYEEEERQRGNFPDRFSGHQFPNYSSELNVNALLLGDSALYLCASSLACGGYFMNTEAFFGQGTRLTVV.